The clone carrying this T cell receptor (beta chain) was seen at least ten times. What it recognizes is unknown. Source material for naive CD8 libraries was roughly 18,000 to 1,100,000 sorted cells, with 10%, 30% or 50% RNA. This sample was included in a study of molecular identifiers for immune sequencing clone quantification. Study context: In replicates, the authors split RNA from approximately 22,000 or 94,000 naive CD8 cells five ways and sequenced four.

This CDR3 region has 15 residues. V lost 6 bases and J 0 bases, leaving 13 bases between the germline ends. Library preparation followed earlier protocols using designated TCR primers. Each CDR3 protein is one row after TCRdb ran MiXCR on the PCR reads. The table lists just over 35,000 distinct CDR3 sequences, approximately 20% of them singletons, with about 1% in the top ten. Study-wide findings and caveats: The study found clones above 20 RNA copies held over 99% of effector molecules and under 1% in naive cells.

This rearrangement joins TRBV12-3 or TRBV12-4 to TRBJ2-3; D not certain. Sequencing was carried out using naive CD8+ T cells from blood, with Jurkat cell RNA spiked in. Documented subset: FACS-sorted CD8+CD4-CCR7+CD45RA+ naive T cells. The source is a human donor in good health. Some libraries in this study had Jurkat cell RNA spiked in. The CDR3 sequence: CASSHFGPSTDTQYF. In nucleotides, the CDR3 is TGTGCCAGCAGCCATTTTGGGCCTAGCACAGATACGCAGTATTTT.